This T cell receptor beta chain is drawn from a study of blood T cell repertoires in COVID-19 (dated by TCRdb to 2020 to 2022). About the study as a whole: Samples from collaborators originated in the United States, Italy and Spain and spanned both the acute and convalescent phases of COVID-19. The material from the prospective study consisted of cDNA or gDNA derived from T cells, B-cell-depleted T cells, or PBMCs. The dataset comprised deeply sampled blood TCRbeta repertoires from subjects exposed to, actively infected with, or recovered from COVID-19. The sample metadata nearly always contained a de-identified subject ID, COVID-19 status, age in years and sex. The samples were drawn from two sources: the first 160 participants of the ongoing ImmuneRACE study, and 1,254 subjects contributed by 6 global collaborators. The repertoires were released in a freely available public database intended as a resource for research on the immune response to SARS-CoV-2. Where available, HLA class I and class II types were taken from metadata supplied by the sample provider and were not determined by assay-based typing. On the study overall, not on this receptor specifically: The amount of clinical and demographic metadata varied by source and participant and was provided uncurated.

With respect to this clone: Its antigen specificity is not known. There are no base qualities to consult, and no much larger clone falls within one base.

TCRbeta CDR3 regions were amplified from genomic DNA by means of the immunoSEQ Assay, a bias-controlled multiplex PCR. In the paper's pipeline: Within the assay, amplification of reference gene primers was used to estimate how many nucleated cells each sample contained. Sequence reads were collapsed and filtered to measure the absolute abundance of every unique TCRbeta CDR3 rearrangement. Productive Simpson clonality was computed per sample as the square root of Simpson's diversity index over productive rearrangements. TCRdb took over this immuneACCESS table, retaining in-frame rearrangements with V and J assigned. Such tables are incomplete; in checked studies, under half of the missing clones stem from an unresolved V gene, and the remainder is unexplained. V and J calls and clone size follow that table, whereas D and trimming were derived from the DNA. This sample is represented by about 72,000 clones; roughly 86% of them were singletons. The ten biggest clones cover approximately 14% of the sample.

Whole blood was collected in K2EDTA tubes by collaborating institutions according to the institutions' own protocols. Collaborator samples were shipped for TCRbeta analysis as frozen whole blood, isolated PBMCs, or DNA extracted from either sample type. V trim: 3 bases; J trim: 4 bases; unmatched bases: 11. Spanning cysteine to phenylalanine, the CDR3 consists of 16 amino acids. The read is trimmed to its CDR3 DNA, 48 bases read in frame from base 1. Reading the germline V gene (reference sequence) gives CDR1 MNHEY and CDR2 SMNVEV. The sequenced sample was peripheral blood. This chain joins TRBV27 to TRBJ1-1; the central 7 bases match TRBD1. This clonotype was sampled from a woman aged 60 to 75 with acute or convalescent COVID-19. CDR3 loop: CASSLRGTGAGTEAFF. In nucleotides, the sequence is TGTGCCAGCAGTTTGCGCGGAACAGGGGCCGGCACTGAAGCTTTCTTT.